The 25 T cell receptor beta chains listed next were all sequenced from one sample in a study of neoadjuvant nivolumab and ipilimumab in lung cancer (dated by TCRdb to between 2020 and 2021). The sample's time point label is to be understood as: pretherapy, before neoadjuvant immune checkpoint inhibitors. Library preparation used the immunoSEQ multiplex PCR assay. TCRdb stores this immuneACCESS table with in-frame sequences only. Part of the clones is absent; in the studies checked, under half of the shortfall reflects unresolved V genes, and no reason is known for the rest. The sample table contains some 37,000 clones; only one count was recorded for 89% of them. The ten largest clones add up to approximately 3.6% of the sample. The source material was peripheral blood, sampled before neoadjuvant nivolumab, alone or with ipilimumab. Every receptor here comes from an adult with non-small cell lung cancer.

CDR3 sequence reads: CASSLVAGGGYEQYF. As DNA, the CDR3 is TGTGCCAGCAGCTTAGTGGCAGGGGGTGGCTACGAGCAGTACTTC. The chain links TRBV7-8 to TRBJ2-7; 7 bases fit TRBD1. Looked up from germline, CDR1 is SGHVS and CDR2 is FQNEAQ. The trim removed 1 base at V and 3 bases at J, leaving 6 bases unmatched. The CDR3 is made up of 15 amino acids.

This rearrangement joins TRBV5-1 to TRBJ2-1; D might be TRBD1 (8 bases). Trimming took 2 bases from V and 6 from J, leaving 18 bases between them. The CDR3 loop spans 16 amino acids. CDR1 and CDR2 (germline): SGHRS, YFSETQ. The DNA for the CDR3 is TGCGCCAGCAGCTTACAAACAGGGGGGAGGGGCAATGAGCAGTTCTTC. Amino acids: CASSLQTGGRGNEQFF.

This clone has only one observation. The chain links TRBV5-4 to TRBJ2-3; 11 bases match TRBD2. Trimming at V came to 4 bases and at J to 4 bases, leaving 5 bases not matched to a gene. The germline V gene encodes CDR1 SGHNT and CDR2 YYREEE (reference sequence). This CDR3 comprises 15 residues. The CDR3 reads CASSLTSGTADTQYF. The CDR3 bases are TGTGCCAGCAGCCTGACTAGCGGGACTGCAGATACGCAGTATTTT.

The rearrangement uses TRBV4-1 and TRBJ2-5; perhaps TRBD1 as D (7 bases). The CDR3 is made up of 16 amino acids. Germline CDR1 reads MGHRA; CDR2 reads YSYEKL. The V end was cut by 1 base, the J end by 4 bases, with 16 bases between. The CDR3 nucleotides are TGCGCCAGCAGCCAAGGAGGAGGGGGCGAAATAGAGACCCAGTACTTC. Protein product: CASSQGGGGEIETQYF.

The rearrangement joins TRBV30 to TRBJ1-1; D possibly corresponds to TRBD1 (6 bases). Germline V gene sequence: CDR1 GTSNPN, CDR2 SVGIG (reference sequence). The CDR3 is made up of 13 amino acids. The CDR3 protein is CGIGGQSGLEAFF. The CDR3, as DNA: TGTGGTATCGGCGGACAGTCGGGATTAGAAGCTTTCTTT.

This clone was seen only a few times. As DNA, the CDR3 is TGTGCCAGCAGTTTGGGGCCCCAGCATTTT. This sequence encodes CASSLGPQHF. This sequence joins TRBV27 and TRBJ1-5; D uncertain. There are 10 residues in the CDR3. Germline assignment: CDR1 MNHEY and CDR2 SMNVEV (reference sequence). V shed 3 bases and J shed 9 bases, with 3 bases lying between them.

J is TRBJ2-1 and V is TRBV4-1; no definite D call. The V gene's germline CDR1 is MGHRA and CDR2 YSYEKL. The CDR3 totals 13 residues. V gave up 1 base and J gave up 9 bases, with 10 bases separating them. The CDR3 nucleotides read TGCGCCAGCAGCCAAGTGCCCAGCACTGAGCAGTTCTTC. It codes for CASSQVPSTEQFF.

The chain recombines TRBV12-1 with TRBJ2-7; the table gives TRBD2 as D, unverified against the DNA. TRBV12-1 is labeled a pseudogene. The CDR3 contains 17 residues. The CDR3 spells CASSHKASGRLSYEQYF. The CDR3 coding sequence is TGTGCCAGCAGTCATAAGGCTAGCGGGAGGCTTTCCTACGAGCAGTACTTC.

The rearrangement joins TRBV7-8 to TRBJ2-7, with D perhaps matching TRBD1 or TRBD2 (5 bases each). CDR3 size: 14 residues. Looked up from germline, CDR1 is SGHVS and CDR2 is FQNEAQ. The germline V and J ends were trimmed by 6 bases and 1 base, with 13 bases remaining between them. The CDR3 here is CASRRTSGSYEQYF. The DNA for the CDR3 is TGTGCCAGCAGAAGGACTTCAGGGTCCTACGAGCAGTACTTC.

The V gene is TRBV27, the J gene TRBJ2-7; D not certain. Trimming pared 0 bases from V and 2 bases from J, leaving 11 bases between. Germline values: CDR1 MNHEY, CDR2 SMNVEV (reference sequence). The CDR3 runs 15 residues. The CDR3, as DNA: TGTGCCAGCAGTTTATCGGTCTCGTGGACCTACGAGCAGTACTTC. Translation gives CASSLSVSWTYEQYF.

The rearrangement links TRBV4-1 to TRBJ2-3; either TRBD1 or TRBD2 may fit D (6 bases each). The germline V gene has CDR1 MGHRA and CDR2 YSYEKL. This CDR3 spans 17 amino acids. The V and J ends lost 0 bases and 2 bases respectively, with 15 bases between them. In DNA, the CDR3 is TGCGCCAGCAGCCAAGATTCTCGGGGGCTGATCACAGATACGCAGTATTTT. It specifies CASSQDSRGLITDTQYF.

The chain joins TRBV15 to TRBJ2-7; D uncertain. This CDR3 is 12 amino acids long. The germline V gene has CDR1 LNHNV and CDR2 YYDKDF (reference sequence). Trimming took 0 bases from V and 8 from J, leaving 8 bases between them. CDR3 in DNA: TGTGCCACCAGCAGAGATGAACGCCAGCAGTACTTC. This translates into CATSRDERQQYF.

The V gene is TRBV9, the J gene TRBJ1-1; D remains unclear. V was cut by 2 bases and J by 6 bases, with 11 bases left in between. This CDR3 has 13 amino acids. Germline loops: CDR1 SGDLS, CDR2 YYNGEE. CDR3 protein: CASSVWVVAEAFF. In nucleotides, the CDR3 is TGTGCCAGCAGCGTCTGGGTCGTGGCTGAAGCTTTCTTT.

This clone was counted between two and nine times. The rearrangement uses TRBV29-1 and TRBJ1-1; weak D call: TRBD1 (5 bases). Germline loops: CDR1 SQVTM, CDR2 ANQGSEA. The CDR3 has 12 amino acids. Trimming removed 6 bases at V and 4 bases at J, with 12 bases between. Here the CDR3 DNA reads TGCAGCGTAGATCGGGGGACCACTGAAGCTTTCTTT. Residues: CSVDRGTTEAFF.

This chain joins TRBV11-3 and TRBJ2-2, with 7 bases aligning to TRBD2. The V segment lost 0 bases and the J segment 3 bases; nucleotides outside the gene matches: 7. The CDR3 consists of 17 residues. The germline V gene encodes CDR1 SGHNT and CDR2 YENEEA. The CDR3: CASSLEASGRDTGELFF. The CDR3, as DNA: TGTGCCAGCAGCTTAGAGGCGTCAGGGAGGGACACCGGGGAGCTGTTTTTT.

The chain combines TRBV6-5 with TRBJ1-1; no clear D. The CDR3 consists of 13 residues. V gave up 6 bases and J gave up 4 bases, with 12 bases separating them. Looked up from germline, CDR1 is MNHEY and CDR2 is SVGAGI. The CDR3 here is CASRFRSRTEAFF. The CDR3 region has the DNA TGTGCCAGCAGGTTTCGCTCCCGCACTGAAGCTTTCTTT.

The CDR3 sequence: CASSVRDGPYEQYF. The DNA for the CDR3 is TGCGCCAGCAGCGTCCGGGACGGCCCCTACGAGCAGTACTTC. J is TRBJ2-7 and V is TRBV5-1; either TRBD1 or TRBD2 may supply D (5 bases each). The CDR3 extends over 14 amino acids. V lost 4 bases, J lost 2 bases, and 13 bases lay in between. Germline loops: CDR1 SGHRS, CDR2 YFSETQ.

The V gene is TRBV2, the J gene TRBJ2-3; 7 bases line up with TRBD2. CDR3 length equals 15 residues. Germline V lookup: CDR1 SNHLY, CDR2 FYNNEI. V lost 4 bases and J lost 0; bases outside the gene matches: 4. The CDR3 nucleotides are TGTGCCAGCAGTGGTAGTAGCGGGAGCACAGATACGCAGTATTTT. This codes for CASSGSSGSTDTQYF.

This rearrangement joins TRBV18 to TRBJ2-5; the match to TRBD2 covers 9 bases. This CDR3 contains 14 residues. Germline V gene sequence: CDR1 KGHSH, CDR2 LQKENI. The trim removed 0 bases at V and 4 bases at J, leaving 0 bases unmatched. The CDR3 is CASSPPSGRETQYF. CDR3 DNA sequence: TGTGCCAGCTCACCACCTAGCGGGAGAGAGACCCAGTACTTC.

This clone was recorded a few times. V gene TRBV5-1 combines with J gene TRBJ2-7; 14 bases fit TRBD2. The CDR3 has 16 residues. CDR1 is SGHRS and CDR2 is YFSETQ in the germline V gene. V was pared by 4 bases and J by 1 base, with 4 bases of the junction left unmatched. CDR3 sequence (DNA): TGCGCCAGCAGCCCCGGACTAGCGGGGGGATCCTACGAGCAGTACTTC. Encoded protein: CASSPGLAGGSYEQYF.

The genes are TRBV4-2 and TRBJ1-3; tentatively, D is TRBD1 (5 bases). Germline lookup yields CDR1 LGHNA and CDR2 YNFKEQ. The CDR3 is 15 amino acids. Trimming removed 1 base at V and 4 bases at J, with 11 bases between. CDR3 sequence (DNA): TGTGCCAGCAGCCAAGCCGGGGCCGGGGGAAACACCATATATTTT. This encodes CASSQAGAGGNTIYF.

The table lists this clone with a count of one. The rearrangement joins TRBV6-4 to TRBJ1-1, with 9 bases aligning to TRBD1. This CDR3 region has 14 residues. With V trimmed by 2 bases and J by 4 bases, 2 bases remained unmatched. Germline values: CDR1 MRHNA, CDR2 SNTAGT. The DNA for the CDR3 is TGTGCCAGCAGTGACACGGACAGGGGCACTGAAGCTTTCTTT. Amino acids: CASSDTDRGTEAFF.

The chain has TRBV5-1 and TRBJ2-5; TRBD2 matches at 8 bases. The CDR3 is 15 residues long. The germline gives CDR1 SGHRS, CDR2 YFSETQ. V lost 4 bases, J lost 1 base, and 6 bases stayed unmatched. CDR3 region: CASSRLATGQETQYF. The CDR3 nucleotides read TGCGCCAGCAGCCGACTAGCGACGGGCCAAGAGACCCAGTACTTC. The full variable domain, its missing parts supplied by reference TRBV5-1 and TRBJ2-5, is KAGVTQTPRYLIKTRGQQVTLSCSPISGHRSVSWYQQTPGQGLQFLFEYFSETQRNKGNFPGRFSGRQFSNSRSEMNVSTLELGDSALYLCASSRLATGQETQYFGPGTRLLVL.

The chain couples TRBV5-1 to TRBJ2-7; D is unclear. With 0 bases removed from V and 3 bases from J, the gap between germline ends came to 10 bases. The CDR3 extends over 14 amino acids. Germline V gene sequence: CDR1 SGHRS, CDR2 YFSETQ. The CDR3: CASSLAPANYEQYF. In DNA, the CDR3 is TGCGCCAGCAGCTTGGCTCCAGCAAACTACGAGCAGTACTTC.

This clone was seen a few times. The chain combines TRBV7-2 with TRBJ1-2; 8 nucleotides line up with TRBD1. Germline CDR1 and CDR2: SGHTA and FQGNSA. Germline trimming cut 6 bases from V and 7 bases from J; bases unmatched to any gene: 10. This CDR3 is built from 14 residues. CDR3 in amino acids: CASSQDRVISGYTF. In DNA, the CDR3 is TGTGCCAGCAGTCAGGACAGGGTGATCTCTGGCTACACCTTC.